The 5 T cell receptor beta chains given below trace back to one sample, sequenced in a study of monozygotic twins with inflammatory bowel disease. Reanalyzing the 5' RACE reads, TCRdb keeps one entry per CDR3 protein, without DNA. The data show approximately 400,000 distinct CDR3 sequences, and the top ten clones hold 2% to 2.5%. Sequenced input: blood. These receptors were collected from a human donor with ulcerative colitis or Crohn's disease, or a healthy co-twin of an affected twin (not recorded which).

The V gene is TRBV11-2, the J gene TRBJ2-1; the D call from TCRdb, TRBD2, cannot be confirmed without DNA. Germline CDR1 and CDR2: SGHAT and FQNNGV. The CDR3 length is 16 residues. Here the CDR3 reads CASSLEVGLGHNEQFF. The complete variable domain, with remaining parts taken from reference TRBV11-2 and TRBJ2-1, reads EAGVAQSPRYKIIEKRQSVAFWCNPISGHATLYWYQQILGQGPKLLIQFQNNGVVDDSQLPKDRFSAERLKGVDSTLKIQPAKLEDSAVYLCASSLEVGLGHNEQFFGPGTRLTVL.

This chain links TRBV12-3 or TRBV12-4 with TRBJ2-1; without DNA, the TCRdb call of TRBD1 cannot be checked. This CDR3 spans 14 amino acids. CDR3 residues: CASRNSGPLREQFF.

The chain recombines TRBV11-3 with TRBJ2-1; TCRdb outputs TRBD1, but without DNA this stays unchecked. The CDR3 totals 12 residues. Germline V gives CDR1 SGHNT, CDR2 YENEEA. The CDR3 here is CARHTGCDEQFF.

The rearrangement uses TRBV3-1 and TRBJ1-1; TCRdb reports TRBD1, a call that lacks DNA to check it against. This CDR3 region has 14 residues. From germline, CDR1 is LGHDT and CDR2 YNNKEL (reference sequence). This CDR3 is CASSGRGADTEAFF. The complete variable domain, with remaining parts taken from reference TRBV3-1 and TRBJ1-1, reads DTAVSQTPKYLVTQMGNDKSIKCEQNLGHDTMYWYKQDSKKFLKIMFSYNNKELIINETVPNRFSPKSPDKAHLNLHINSLELGDSAVYFCASSGRGADTEAFFGQGTRLTVV.

The chain is built from TRBV7-9 and TRBJ1-2; TCRdb calls TRBD1, which cannot be checked without DNA. This CDR3 spans 12 amino acids. Germline CDR1 SEHNR, CDR2 FQNEAQ (reference sequence). CDR3 residues: CASSSGSYGYTF.